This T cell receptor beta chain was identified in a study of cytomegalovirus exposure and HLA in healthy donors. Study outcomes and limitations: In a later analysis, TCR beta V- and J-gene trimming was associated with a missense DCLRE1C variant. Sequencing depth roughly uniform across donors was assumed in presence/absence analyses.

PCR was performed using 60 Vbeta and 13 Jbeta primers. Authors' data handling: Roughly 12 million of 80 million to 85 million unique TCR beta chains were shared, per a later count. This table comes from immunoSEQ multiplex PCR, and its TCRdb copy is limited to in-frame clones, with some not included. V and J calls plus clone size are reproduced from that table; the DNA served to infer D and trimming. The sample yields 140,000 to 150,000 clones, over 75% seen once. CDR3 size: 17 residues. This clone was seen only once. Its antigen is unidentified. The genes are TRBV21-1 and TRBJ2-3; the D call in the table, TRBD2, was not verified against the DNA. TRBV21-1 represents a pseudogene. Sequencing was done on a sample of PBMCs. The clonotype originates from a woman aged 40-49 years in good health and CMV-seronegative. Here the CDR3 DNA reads TGTGCCAGCAGCAAGAAGAGGAGGGCGGGATGGAAAGATACGCAGTATTTT. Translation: CASSKKRRAGWKDTQYF.